This T cell receptor beta chain was documented in a study of regulatory T cells in long-lasting Graves disease. Study-wide results and limits: Among persistent patients, a larger number of public clonotypes were shared (around 3,000) than among newly diagnosed patients (approximately 970).

As to time point: newly diagnosed GD, antithyroid drugs for less than 3 months. Following extraction of RNA from PBMCs, that RNA was used to make the TCR library. Trimming left V 5 bases short and J 4 bases short, with 10 bases between. The germline CDR1 and CDR2 sequences are SNHLY and FYNNEI. This CDR3 contains 13 residues. In this sample, this clonotype turned up a few times. What it binds is unknown. CDR3-region Arm-PCR and iRepertoire HTBI primers produced the TCR beta libraries. Each CDR3 protein gets one entry after TCRdb re-called the multiplex PCR reads with MiXCR. The sample yields 510,000 or so distinct CDR3 sequences, around 12% seen once. This sample also belongs to another study, concerning T cells in Graves' hyperthyroidism and ophthalmopathy. According to that study: A lack of ophthalmopathy progression within 18 months defined stable Graves' hyperthyroidism. Thyroid ultrasound, orbital computed tomography, clinical symptoms, and serum thyroxine and TRAb underpinned diagnoses.

The sequencing used peripheral blood mononuclear cells (PBMCs), collected at new diagnosis, from a patient treated with antithyroid drugs. The receptor's source is a woman between 25 and 40 years old with Graves disease. The chain couples TRBV2 to TRBJ2-3; D unclear. CDR3 region: CASSPLTADTQYF. DNA for the CDR3: TGTGCCAGCAGTCCCCTAACGGCAGATACGCAGTATTTT.